This T cell receptor beta chain was captured in a study of T cells after posttransplantation cyclophosphamide. Overall study results and limits: Later post-transplant blood repertoires were often dominated by donor CD8+ memory clones.

Libraries were prepared by immunoSEQ multiplex PCR; TCRdb keeps only in-frame clonotypes and omits some of them. The repertoire consists of tens of thousands of clones, with about nine tenths occurring once and the leading ten covering approximately 3.5%. This clone was counted a few times. Its target is unknown. The CDR3 length is 14 residues. CDR1 and CDR2 from the germline V gene are SGHNT and YENEEA. V trimming: 2 bases; J trimming: 8 bases; junction bases outside the gene matches: 5. This receptor was obtained from a man aged 50-60 years. The J gene is TRBJ2-1, the V gene TRBV11-3; TRBD2 agrees at 8 bases. Sequencing was done on a sample of PBMCs. The CDR3 region is CASSLLGAGDEQFF. The DNA of the CDR3 is TGTGCCAGCAGCTTATTGGGAGCGGGAGATGAGCAGTTCTTC.